This T cell receptor (beta chain) came from a study of regulatory T cells in long-lasting Graves disease. The germline gives CDR1 MGHRA, CDR2 YSYEKL. The V end lost 1 base, the J end lost 7 bases, and 13 bases lay between the germline ends. The CDR3 length is 15 residues. As to time point: newly diagnosed GD, antithyroid drugs for less than 3 months. The TCR library was made from RNA extracted from PBMCs. Arm-PCR with iRepertoire HTBI primers amplified the CDR3 regions for these TCR beta libraries. Each CDR3 protein is one row after TCRdb ran MiXCR on the multiplex PCR reads. The profile covers 370,000 or so distinct CDR3 sequences, with roughly 15% appearing a single time and 20% to 25% taken by the ten largest. These sequences were also reported in another study, on T cells in Graves' hyperthyroidism and ophthalmopathy.

Sequencing used peripheral blood mononuclear cells (PBMCs), obtained at new diagnosis, from a patient treated with antithyroid drugs. The sequence derives from a woman aged 18 to 35 with Graves disease. The chain uses TRBV4-1 and TRBJ1-4, with D possibly TRBD1 on 6 matching bases. CDR3 sequence reads: CASSQGQGMGEKLFF. The CDR3 nucleotides read TGCGCCAGCAGCCAAGGGCAGGGGATGGGTGAAAAACTGTTTTTT.